The entry below describes one T cell receptor (beta chain). Assay: immunoSEQ multiplex PCR; the TCRdb copy retains only in-frame clones and omits some. Of fewer than 350,000 clones in the sample, under 90% were seen once. This entry is derived from a study of blood T cell repertoires in COVID-19. This CDR3 region has 16 residues. V was pared by 4 bases and J by 3 bases, with 8 bases of the junction left unmatched. The germline V gene has CDR1 SGDLS and CDR2 YYNGEE. The rearrangement uses TRBV9 and TRBJ1-4, with 8 bases matching TRBD1. This sequence originates from a man between 60 and 75 years old who had recovered from COVID-19. Sequenced sample: PBMCs or T cells enriched from blood (not recorded which). CDR3 sequence reads: CASSPRTGQANEKLFF. The CDR3 DNA reads as TGTGCCAGCAGCCCTCGGACAGGGCAGGCTAATGAAAAACTGTTTTTT.